Listed here are 17 T cell receptor beta chains from one sample, sequenced in a study of cytomegalovirus exposure and HLA in healthy donors. The PCR made use of 60 Vbeta and 13 Jbeta primers. Method: immunoSEQ multiplex PCR; TCRdb's copy keeps in-frame clones and lacks some. The sample includes 120,000 or so clones, around 75% of them seen just once. Sequenced input: PBMCs. The receptors were sampled from a woman aged 45-60 years in good health and CMV-seropositive.

J is TRBJ1-2 and V is TRBV19, with unresolved D. CDR1 is LNHDA and CDR2 is SQIVND in the germline V gene (reference sequence). CDR3 length equals 11 residues. The CDR3 protein is CATQANYGYTF. The CDR3 nucleotides are TGTGCTACACAAGCTAACTATGGCTACACCTTC. Drawing the rest from reference TRBV19 and TRBJ1-2, the complete variable domain is DGGITQSPKYLFRKEGQNVTLSCEQNLNHDAMYWYRQDPGQGLRLIYYSQIVNDFQKGDIAEGYSVSREKKESFPLTVTSAQKNPTAFYLCATQANYGYTFGSGTRLTVV.

The gene calls are TRBV5-4 and TRBJ1-2; D ambiguous. Germline values: CDR1 SGHNT, CDR2 YYREEE (reference sequence). This CDR3 spans 14 amino acids. The ends were cut back, 0 bases at V and 4 bases at J, with 10 bases in the middle. Here the CDR3 reads CASSLAGVGYGYTF. CDR3 bases: TGTGCCAGCAGCTTGGCCGGGGTTGGCTATGGCTACACCTTC.

This chain joins TRBV19 and TRBJ2-5, with D possibly matching TRBD1 (6 bases). Looked up from germline, CDR1 is LNHDA and CDR2 is SQIVND (reference sequence). This CDR3 contains 13 residues. V lost 8 bases, J lost 5 bases, and 15 bases lay in between. The CDR3, as DNA: TGTGCCAGTGGACAGTTCCCTGCGGAGACCCAGTACTTC. Its protein product is CASGQFPAETQYF.

The genes are TRBV9 and TRBJ2-2; D is perhaps TRBD2 (6 bases). Germline V gene lookup returns CDR1 SGDLS and CDR2 YYNGEE. This CDR3 comprises 14 residues. Trimming left V 2 bases short and J 1 base short, with 6 bases between. CDR3 in DNA: TGTGCCAGCAGCGTTAGCGGGAACACCGGGGAGCTGTTTTTT. Translation gives CASSVSGNTGELFF.

This rearrangement joins TRBV7-8 to TRBJ1-6, with D perhaps TRBD1 (5 bases). Germline assignment: CDR1 SGHVS and CDR2 FQNEAQ. Trimming shortened V by 3 bases and J by 9 bases, and 6 bases separated the two germline ends. This CDR3 is 12 amino acids long. CDR3 sequence: CASSFQGSPLHF. Here the CDR3 DNA reads TGTGCCAGCAGCTTCCAGGGTTCACCCCTCCACTTT. Looking up the rest from reference TRBV7-8 and TRBJ1-6 gives the full variable domain: GAGVSQSPRYKVAKRGQDVALRCDPISGHVSLFWYQQALGQGPEFLTYFQNEAQLDKSGLPSDRFFAERPEGSVSTLKIQRTQQEDSAVYLCASSFQGSPLHFGNGTRLTVT.

This clone was detected once. The genes are TRBV4-2 and TRBJ2-2; possibly TRBD2 for D (6 bases). The CDR3 sequence is 16 residues long. Germline V CDR1 and CDR2: LGHNA, YNFKEQ. Deletions cut 4 bases from V and 4 bases from J, with 16 bases between. CDR3: CASSPTTRGFTGELFF. The CDR3 region has the DNA TGTGCCAGCAGCCCAACTACACGGGGGTTCACCGGGGAGCTGTTTTTT.

V gene TRBV11-2 combines with J gene TRBJ2-7, with 7 positions matching TRBD1. V dropped 5 bases and J dropped 6; count of bases not matched to a gene: 13. CDR1 SGHAT and CDR2 FQNNGV come from the germline V gene. The CDR3 runs 15 residues. The CDR3 protein is CASSTLTGPVAEQYF. CDR3 DNA: TGTGCCAGCAGCACCCTGACAGGGCCCGTCGCCGAGCAGTACTTC.

This clone turned up a few times. The V and J genes are TRBV29-1 and TRBJ2-1; the match to TRBD2 covers 14 bases. V shed 7 bases and J 0 bases; nucleotides not matched to a gene: 5. CDR3 length equals 16 residues. CDR1 SQVTM and CDR2 ANQGSEA come from the germline V gene. The chain's CDR3 is CSAPTSGRDSYNEQFF. The CDR3 bases are TGCAGCGCTCCGACTAGCGGGAGGGACTCCTACAATGAGCAGTTCTTC.

The chain employs TRBV2 and TRBJ2-3; D might be TRBD1 (6 bases). Trimming took off 3 bases at V and 1 base at J, with 8 bases between the two ends. CDR1 SNHLY and CDR2 FYNNEI come from the germline V gene. The CDR3 spans 14 residues. CDR3 DNA: TGTGCCAGCAGTGATTCAGGGGGCACAGATACGCAGTATTTT. This gives the protein CASSDSGGTDTQYF.

V usage is TRBV2 and J usage is TRBJ2-2; TRBD1 matches at 12 bases. V was clipped by 11 bases and J by 5 bases; unmatched bases: 9. CDR1 and CDR2 from the germline V gene are SNHLY and FYNNEI. The CDR3 contains 15 residues. CDR3 in DNA: TGTGCCGGCAATCCGGGACAGGGGGCGACCGGGGAGCTGTTTTTT. It codes for CAGNPGQGATGELFF.

The V call is TRBV30, the J call TRBJ1-2; unclear D gene. The length of the CDR3 is 11 residues. Trimming stripped 4 bases from V and 2 bases from J, with 5 bases between. Germline V CDR1 and CDR2: GTSNPN, SVGIG (reference sequence). CDR3 DNA: TGTGCCTGGAACCGGAACTATGGCTACACCTTC. Protein product: CAWNRNYGYTF.

This clone is a singleton in its sample. The V gene is TRBV18, the J gene TRBJ2-7; D is unresolved. The V gene's germline CDR1 is KGHSH and CDR2 LQKENI. Trimming cost V 2 bases and J 7 bases, with 9 bases left between them. The CDR3 consists of 12 residues. The DNA for the CDR3 is TGTGCCAGCTCACCATCGTACGAGGAGCAGTACTTC. Translating it yields CASSPSYEEQYF.

In its sample, this clone was seen once. The gene calls are TRBV29-1 and TRBJ2-7; D possibly corresponds to TRBD2 (5 bases). V shed 3 bases and J shed 3 bases, with 18 bases lying between them. The CDR3 has 15 residues. Germline V gives CDR1 SQVTM, CDR2 ANQGSEA. The CDR3 spells CSVDYVGERGYEQYF. In DNA form, the CDR3 reads TGCAGCGTTGATTATGTTGGGGAGAGAGGCTACGAGCAGTACTTC.

The count of this clone is one. V is TRBV27 and J is TRBJ1-1, with a tentative D call TRBD1 (5 bases). Germline assignment: CDR1 MNHEY and CDR2 SMNVEV (reference sequence). V lost 5 bases, J lost 4 bases, and 8 bases lay in between. CDR3 size: 12 residues. The CDR3 sequence: CASSGRGTEAFF. As DNA, the CDR3 is TGTGCCAGCAGTGGGAGGGGCACTGAAGCTTTCTTT.

The rearrangement links TRBV29-1 to TRBJ1-2; D is ambiguous. CDR1 is SQVTM, CDR2 ANQGSEA, per germline. The CDR3 length is 13 residues. V lost 6 bases and J 3 bases, leaving 14 bases between the germline ends. Here the CDR3 DNA reads TGCAGCGTCACCCCGGAGGGTGACTATGGCTACACCTTC. The encoded protein is CSVTPEGDYGYTF.

V usage is TRBV30 and J usage is TRBJ1-1; the D is unclear. In germline, CDR1 is GTSNPN, CDR2 SVGIG (reference sequence). V was clipped by 0 bases and J by 3 bases, with 11 bases between them. This CDR3 comprises 14 residues. The CDR3 bases are TGTGCCTGGAGTGTATGGGAGTCGGACACTGAAGCTTTCTTT. The encoded protein is CAWSVWESDTEAFF.

The gene calls are TRBV29-1 and TRBJ2-1, with D perhaps TRBD2 (6 bases). The CDR3 length is 16 residues. Trimming took 1 base from V and 0 from J, leaving 13 bases between them. The germline CDR1 and CDR2 sequences are SQVTM and ANQGSEA. Written as DNA, the CDR3 is TGCAGCGTTGAAGCCGCCTCAGCGGGCTCCTACAATGAGCAGTTCTTC. Protein sequence: CSVEAASAGSYNEQFF.